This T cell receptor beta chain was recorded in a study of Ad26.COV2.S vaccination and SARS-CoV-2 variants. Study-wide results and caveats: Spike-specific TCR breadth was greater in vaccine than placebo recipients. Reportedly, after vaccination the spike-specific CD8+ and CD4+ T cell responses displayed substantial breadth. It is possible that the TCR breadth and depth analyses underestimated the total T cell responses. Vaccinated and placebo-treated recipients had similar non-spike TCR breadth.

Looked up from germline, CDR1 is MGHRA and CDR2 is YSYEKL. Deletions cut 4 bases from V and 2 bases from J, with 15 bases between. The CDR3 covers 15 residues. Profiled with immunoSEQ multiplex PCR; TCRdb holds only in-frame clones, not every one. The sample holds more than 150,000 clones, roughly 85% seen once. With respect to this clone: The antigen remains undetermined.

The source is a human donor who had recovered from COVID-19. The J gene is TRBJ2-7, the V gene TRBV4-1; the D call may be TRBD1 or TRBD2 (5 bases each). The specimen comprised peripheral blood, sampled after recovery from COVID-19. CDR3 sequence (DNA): TGCGCCAGCAGCCCCGGGGCCGGCCTTACCTACGAGCAGTACTTC. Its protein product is CASSPGAGLTYEQYF.